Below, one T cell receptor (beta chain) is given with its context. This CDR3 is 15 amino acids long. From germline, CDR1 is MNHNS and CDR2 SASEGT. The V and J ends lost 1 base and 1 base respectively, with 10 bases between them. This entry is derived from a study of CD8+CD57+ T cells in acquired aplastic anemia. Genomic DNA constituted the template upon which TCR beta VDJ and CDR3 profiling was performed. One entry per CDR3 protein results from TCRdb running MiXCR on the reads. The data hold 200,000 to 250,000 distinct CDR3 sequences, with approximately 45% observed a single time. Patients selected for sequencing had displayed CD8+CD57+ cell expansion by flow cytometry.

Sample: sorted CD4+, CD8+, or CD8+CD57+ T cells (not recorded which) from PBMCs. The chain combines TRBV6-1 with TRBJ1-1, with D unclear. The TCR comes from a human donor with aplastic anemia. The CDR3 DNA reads TGTGCCAGCAGTGAAGAGAGAGATTCGAACACTGAAGCTTTCTTT. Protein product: CASSEERDSNTEAFF.